The present entry profiles one T cell receptor (beta chain) with its context. The authors' processing: Quantification of nucleated cells was approximated via reference gene primer amplification. The table came from immunoSEQ multiplex PCR; TCRdb's copy has only in-frame clones and leaves some out. V, J and clone size are taken as reported in that table, and D and trimming were inferred from the DNA itself. The sample lists tens of thousands of clones, around 90% seen once, with 22% in the top ten. Patients from Seattle were sampled longitudinally, starting during active infection. The CDR3 loop spans 15 amino acids. The germline CDR1 and CDR2 sequences are SGDLS and YYNGEE. Trimming removed 2 bases from V and 3 bases from J; junction bases left unmatched: 7. The sample belongs to a study of blood T cell repertoires in COVID-19. Turning to the study itself: T cells, B-cell-depleted T cells, or PBMCs supplied cDNA or gDNA.

This receptor was obtained from a woman aged 80 or over with COVID-19, enrolled during active disease. This sequence joins TRBV9 and TRBJ2-7; 8 positions match TRBD1. Sequences were obtained from peripheral blood. The CDR3 bases are TGTGCCAGCAGCGTGGGGGGACAGGCACACTACGAGCAGTACTTC. This codes for CASSVGGQAHYEQYF. The complete variable domain, with remaining parts taken from reference TRBV9 and TRBJ2-7, reads DSGVTQTPKHLITATGQRVTLRCSPRSGDLSVYWYQQSLDQGLQFLIQYYNGEERAKGNILERFSAQQFPDLHSELNLSSLELGDSALYFCASSVGGQAHYEQYFGPGTRLTVT.